The clone carrying this T cell receptor (beta chain) was seen only once. Its target is not known. Sequenced by immunoSEQ multiplex PCR; TCRdb stores in-frame clones only, minus some. This table holds 150,000 to 200,000 clones, roughly 92% found once. The CDR3 extends over 15 amino acids. Trimming removed 4 bases from V and 4 bases from J; junction bases left unmatched: 5. Germline V lookup: CDR1 SGHRS, CDR2 YFSETQ. The entry originates in a study of T cell responses to AZD1222 COVID-19 vaccine. Whole-study results and caveats: Donors were largely white British and mainly female; clonal diversity was possibly underestimated. Spike regions recognized by vaccine-associated CD4 TCRs spanned the protein, led by 160-218 and 743-854.

The sample consisted of peripheral blood, taken on day 0 of AZD1222 vaccination. The chain links TRBV5-1 to TRBJ2-3; TRBD1 aligns across 11 bases. This sequence originates from an adult in good health. CDR3 nucleotides: TGCGCCAGCAGCCCCGGGACAGGGGGGGCAGATACGCAGTATTTT. Translating it yields CASSPGTGGADTQYF.